The clone carrying this TCR beta chain is medium-sized by share. Its cognate antigen is unknown. One entry per CDR3 protein, called by TCRdb with MiXCR from the 5' RACE reads. Of nearly 5,000 distinct CDR3 sequences in the sample, about 12% were seen once. Documented time point: sample taken at primary tumor resection. Trimming took 5 bases from V and 8 from J, leaving 15 bases between them. The germline CDR1 and CDR2 sequences are SGHVS and FNYEAQ. CDR3 length: 13 residues. This entry comes from a study of spatial heterogeneity in lung cancer. About the research overall: TCR transcript abundance in tumor regions was strongly correlated with the T cell module score obtained from matched bulk RNA-seq. Study-level findings and limits: Mutation tallies in tumors tracked expanded intratumoral alpha and beta TCR counts.

The receptor comes from a female donor with early-stage non-small cell lung cancer. The sequenced sample was lung tumor tissue, obtained at surgery. V gene TRBV7-6 combines with J gene TRBJ1-2, with a weak D call TRBD1 (5 bases). The CDR3 sequence: CASSPKEGSGYTF. The CDR3, as DNA: TGTGCCAGCAGCCCCAAAGAGGGGTCAGGCTACACCTTC. The entire variable domain, with the rest obtained from reference TRBV7-6 and TRBJ1-2, is as follows: GAGVSQSPRYKVTKRGQDVALRCDPISGHVSLYWYRQALGQGPEFLTYFNYEAQQDKSGLPNDRFSAERPEGSISTLTIQRTEQRDSAMYRCASSPKEGSGYTFGSGTRLTVV.